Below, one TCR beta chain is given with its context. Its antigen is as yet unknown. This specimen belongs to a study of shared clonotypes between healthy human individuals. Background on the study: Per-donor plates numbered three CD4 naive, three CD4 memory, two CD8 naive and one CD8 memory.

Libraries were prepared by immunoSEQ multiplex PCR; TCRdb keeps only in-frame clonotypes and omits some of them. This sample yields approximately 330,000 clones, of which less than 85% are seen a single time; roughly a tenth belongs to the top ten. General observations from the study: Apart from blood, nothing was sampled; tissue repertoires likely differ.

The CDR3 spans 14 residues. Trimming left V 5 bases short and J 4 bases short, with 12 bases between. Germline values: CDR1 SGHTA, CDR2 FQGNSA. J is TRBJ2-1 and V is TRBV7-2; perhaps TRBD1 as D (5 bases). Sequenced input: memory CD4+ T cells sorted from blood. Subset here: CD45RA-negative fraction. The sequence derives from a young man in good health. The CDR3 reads CASSRQLTYNEQFF. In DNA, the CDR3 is TGTGCCAGCAGCAGACAGTTGACGTACAATGAGCAGTTCTTC.